Below are 18 T cell receptor beta chains sequenced from a single sample in a study of cytomegalovirus exposure and HLA in healthy donors. Data came from immunoSEQ multiplex PCR; TCRdb stores just in-frame clones and leaves some out. The table lists 150,000 to 200,000 clones, 84% of them singletons. Sequenced input: PBMCs. The receptors were sampled from a man aged 18 to 29 in good health and CMV-seropositive.

The chain carries TRBV7-9 and TRBJ1-2, with TRBD1 identical over 9 bases. CDR1 and CDR2 (germline): SEHNR, FQNEAQ (reference sequence). The CDR3 contains 18 residues. Trimming at V came to 5 bases and at J to 4 bases, leaving 17 bases not matched to a gene. CDR3 coding DNA: TGTGCCAGCAGCACCCTCGGACAGGGGACGAATGCGGGCTATGGCTACACCTTC. It translates to CASSTLGQGTNAGYGYTF.

This clone has only one observation. The chain carries TRBV7-9 and TRBJ2-7, with 12 bases that match TRBD1. In germline, CDR1 is SEHNR, CDR2 FQNEAQ (reference sequence). The CDR3 is 16 amino acids. The trim removed 2 bases at V and 4 bases at J, leaving 6 bases unmatched. Here the CDR3 reads CASSLRDRGPMYEQYF. The CDR3 DNA follows: TGTGCCAGCAGCTTACGGGACAGGGGGCCTATGTACGAGCAGTACTTC.

The rearrangement joins TRBV5-1 to TRBJ1-2, with 7 positions matching TRBD1. V shed 4 bases, J shed 4 bases, and the junction held 10 bases outside the gene matches. The CDR3 covers 15 residues. From germline, CDR1 is SGHRS and CDR2 YFSETQ. CDR3 DNA: TGCGCCAGCAGCGGGACAGTTGGGGTTAGCTATGGCTACACCTTC. It translates to CASSGTVGVSYGYTF.

The genes are TRBV7-2 and TRBJ1-2; D is uncertain. Germline CDR1 is SGHTA and CDR2 is FQGNSA. The V end lost 2 bases, the J end lost 4 bases, and 20 bases lay between the germline ends. The CDR3 is 17 residues long. The CDR3 protein is CASSLIHGSSQIYGYTF. The CDR3 nucleotides are TGTGCCAGCAGCTTAATTCACGGGTCCTCCCAGATCTATGGCTACACCTTC. Variable domain in full (rest from reference TRBV7-2 and TRBJ1-2): GAGVSQSPSNKVTEKGKDVELRCDPISGHTALYWYRQSLGQGLEFLIYFQGNSAPDKSGLPSDRFSAERTGGSVSTLTIQRTQQEDSAVYLCASSLIHGSSQIYGYTFGSGTRLTVV.

The V and J genes are TRBV25-1 and TRBJ2-1; 10 nucleotides align to TRBD2. The CDR3 extends over 16 amino acids. After removal of 1 base from V and 9 bases from J, the junction contained 9 bases not matched to a gene. Looked up from germline, CDR1 is MGHDK and CDR2 is SYGVNS. The CDR3 sequence is CASSEWQAGGPGEQFF. Here the CDR3 DNA reads TGTGCCAGCAGTGAATGGCAAGCGGGAGGGCCTGGTGAGCAGTTCTTC. Combining the CDR3 with reference TRBV25-1 and TRBJ2-1 gives the whole variable domain EADIYQTPRYLVIGTGKKITLECSQTMGHDKMYWYQQDPGMELHLIHYSYGVNSTEKGDLSSESTVSRIRTEHFPLTLESARPSHTSQYLCASSEWQAGGPGEQFFGPGTRLTVL.

The chain employs TRBV5-5 and TRBJ1-4; D is ambiguous. Deletions cut 1 base from V and 4 bases from J, with 8 bases between. The CDR3 consists of 14 residues. Germline V gives CDR1 SGHKS, CDR2 YYEKEE (reference sequence). CDR3 DNA: TGTGCCAGCAGCTTGAATGGACTTAATGAAAAACTGTTTTTT. It translates to CASSLNGLNEKLFF.

The chain is built from TRBV5-1 and TRBJ2-5, with D possibly matching TRBD1 (6 bases). CDR1 SGHRS and CDR2 YFSETQ come from the germline V gene. Trimming left V 4 bases short and J 4 bases short, with 20 bases between. This CDR3 is built from 16 residues. The chain's CDR3 is CASSPRNARGGETQYF. CDR3 sequence (DNA): TGCGCCAGCAGCCCCAGAAACGCCAGGGGTGGAGAGACCCAGTACTTC.

The chain recombines TRBV25-1 with TRBJ2-3, with D possibly being TRBD2 (6 bases). The V gene lost 4 bases and the J gene lost 0 bases, with 14 bases spanning the gap. The CDR3 has 16 residues. Germline V lookup: CDR1 MGHDK, CDR2 SYGVNS. The CDR3 here is CASSASGRTSTDTQYF. The CDR3 DNA sequence: TGTGCCAGCAGTGCCTCCGGGAGAACGAGCACAGATACGCAGTATTTT. Complete variable domain (other parts from reference TRBV25-1 and TRBJ2-3): EADIYQTPRYLVIGTGKKITLECSQTMGHDKMYWYQQDPGMELHLIHYSYGVNSTEKGDLSSESTVSRIRTEHFPLTLESARPSHTSQYLCASSASGRTSTDTQYFGPGTRLTVL.

This clone was detected once. The V call is TRBV6-4, the J call TRBJ2-2, with 8 bases aligning to TRBD2. Germline V lookup: CDR1 MRHNA, CDR2 SNTAGT. V lost 3 bases and J lost 0; bases outside the gene matches: 0. This CDR3 has 15 amino acids. CDR3 bases: TGTGCCAGCAGTGAGGGACTAGCGAACACCGGGGAGCTGTTTTTT. It is translated as CASSEGLANTGELFF.

The chain combines TRBV5-6 with TRBJ1-3; tentative D call: TRBD1 (6 bases). The germline V gene has CDR1 SGHDT and CDR2 YYEEEE. The germline V and J ends were trimmed by 0 bases and 4 bases, with 14 bases remaining between them. The CDR3 is made up of 16 amino acids. The CDR3 here is CASSLAPQGLGNTIYF. In DNA, the CDR3 is TGTGCCAGCAGCTTGGCCCCACAGGGTCTAGGAAACACCATATATTTT.

The rearrangement joins TRBV10-3 to TRBJ2-2; possible D gene TRBD1, 6 bases. V was clipped by 4 bases and J by 2 bases, with 11 bases between them. This CDR3 contains 15 residues. Germline V gene lookup returns CDR1 ENHRY and CDR2 SYGVKD. CDR3 residues: CAISGHRVNTGELFF. The CDR3 DNA reads TGTGCCATCAGTGGTCACAGGGTCAACACCGGGGAGCTGTTTTTT.

The chain carries TRBV6-5 and TRBJ1-5; a possible D gene is TRBD1 (6 bases). CDR1 is MNHEY, CDR2 SVGAGI, per germline. The CDR3 sequence is 14 residues long. V was trimmed by 5 bases and J by 3 bases, leaving 11 bases between them. CDR3 loop: CASSGQSVNQPQHF. CDR3 in DNA: TGTGCCAGCAGTGGACAGAGCGTCAATCAGCCCCAGCATTTT.

The gene calls are TRBV30 and TRBJ2-2; possibly TRBD2 for D (6 bases). Germline values: CDR1 GTSNPN, CDR2 SVGIG (reference sequence). Trimming took off 4 bases at V and 0 bases at J, with 12 bases between the two ends. The CDR3 extends over 15 amino acids. DNA for the CDR3: TGTGCCTGGAAGTACGGGAGAGCGAACACCGGGGAGCTGTTTTTT. Its translation: CAWKYGRANTGELFF.

The J gene is TRBJ2-5, the V gene TRBV5-6; D possibly corresponds to TRBD1 (5 bases). CDR1 and CDR2 from the germline V gene are SGHDT and YYEEEE. V was shortened by 0 bases and J by 7 bases, with 7 bases between the two germline ends. The CDR3 covers 12 residues. The CDR3 nucleotides are TGTGCCAGCAGCTTGGGAAGGGGGACCCAGTACTTC. The encoded protein is CASSLGRGTQYF.

This chain connects TRBV13 to TRBJ2-2, with TRBD1 identical over 10 bases. The CDR3 spans 15 residues. The V segment lost 5 bases and the J segment 5 bases; nucleotides outside the gene matches: 5. Germline V lookup: CDR1 PRHDT, CDR2 FYEKMQ (reference sequence). Here the CDR3 DNA reads TGTGCCAGCAGCCGCGACAGGGGGCGGACCGGGGAGCTGTTTTTT. This sequence encodes CASSRDRGRTGELFF.

The chain carries TRBV5-1 and TRBJ2-5; TRBD2 agrees at 15 bases. The CDR3 runs to 15 residues. The junction had 0 bases not matched to a gene; V was cut back by 3 bases and J by 3 bases. Germline lookup yields CDR1 SGHRS and CDR2 YFSETQ. In nucleotides, the CDR3 is TGCGCCAGCAGCTGGACTAGCGGGAGGGAAGAGACCCAGTACTTC. This gives the protein CASSWTSGREETQYF.

As for this clone: The sample carries other DNA sequences with the same CDR3. The genes are TRBV29-1 and TRBJ2-7; 13 bases align to TRBD2. Germline V gene data show CDR1 as SQVTM and CDR2 as ANQGSEA. The junction had 3 bases not matched to a gene; V was cut back by 6 bases and J by 4 bases. The CDR3 consists of 13 residues. This chain's CDR3 is CSVRTSGSYEQYF. CDR3 nucleotide sequence: TGCAGCGTAAGGACTAGCGGGAGTTACGAGCAGTACTTC.

The J gene is TRBJ2-7, the V gene TRBV30; 9 bases are shared with TRBD2. The CDR3 loop spans 14 amino acids. After removal of 4 bases from V and 0 bases from J, the junction contained 4 bases not matched to a gene. Per germline, CDR1 GTSNPN and CDR2 SVGIG (reference sequence). The CDR3 protein is CAWKAGGLSYEQYF. In DNA, the CDR3 is TGTGCCTGGAAAGCGGGAGGCCTCTCCTACGAGCAGTACTTC.